Listed here are 3 T cell receptor beta chains from one sample, sequenced in a study of shared clonotypes between healthy human individuals. This table comes from immunoSEQ multiplex PCR, and its TCRdb copy is limited to in-frame clones, with some not included. The repertoire holds some 680,000 clones, with 73% as singletons. Sequencing was done on a sample of memory CD4+ T cells sorted from blood. Subset here: CD45RA-negative fraction. The source of these receptors is a woman in her twenties or thirties in good health.

V and J are TRBV15 and TRBJ1-3; D is possibly TRBD1 (5 bases). Between the trimmed V and J ends, which lost 0 bases and 2 bases, there was a span of 11 bases. Germline CDR1 is LNHNV and CDR2 is YYDKDF (reference sequence). This CDR3 has 16 amino acids. Here the CDR3 reads CATSRDRGAAGNTIYF. The CDR3 bases are TGTGCCACCAGCAGAGATAGGGGTGCAGCTGGAAACACCATATATTTT.

The rearrangement uses TRBV7-6 and TRBJ2-7; 12 nucleotides match TRBD2. The V gene end was trimmed by 1 base and the J gene end by 7 bases; junction bases not matched to a gene: 5. CDR1 SGHVS and CDR2 FNYEAQ come from the germline V gene. This CDR3 has 15 residues. CDR3 amino acids: CASSLVALAGGEQYF. The CDR3 DNA is TGTGCCAGCAGCTTAGTTGCACTAGCGGGGGGAGAGCAGTACTTC.

V is TRBV10-3 and J is TRBJ2-7; 8 bases match TRBD1. After removal of 2 bases from V and 2 bases from J, the junction contained 5 bases not matched to a gene. Germline V gene data show CDR1 as ENHRY and CDR2 as SYGVKD. CDR3 length: 15 residues. Written as DNA, the CDR3 is TGTGCCATCAGTGAGCCAGACAGGGGACCCTACGAGCAGTACTTC. Protein sequence: CAISEPDRGPYEQYF.